This T cell receptor (beta chain) was captured in a study of T cells after yellow fever vaccination (dated by TCRdb to between 2018 and 2020). Study-wide context: The SMART-Seq v4 Ultra Low Input RNA kit was used to prepare libraries from fractions with low cell numbers. To track T-cell clones before and after primary and booster YFV17D yellow fever vaccination, bulk TCR alpha and beta repertoires were sequenced longitudinally. Blood was collected at multiple timepoints before and after primary and secondary immunization, and bulk PBMC replicates and cell subsets were isolated. The cohort comprised two healthy male donors, one aged 18 to 30 and one aged 30 to 40 years.

On the study overall, not on this receptor specifically: Because only a couple of donors were included in the study, the extent to which the findings can be generalized is limited. After the booster, most clones that had expanded after primary vaccination were detected again (over 95% of CD4 and around nine tenths of CD8), suggesting broad maintenance of memory. The secondary T-cell response was weaker than the primary response but faster, peaking on day 5 instead of day 15. A small share of clonotypes occurred in both CD4 and CD8 compartments, likely arising from convergent recombination. FACS-sorted repertoires could contain abundant contaminating clonotypes from the bulk population, so computational filtering was required.

The meaning of the sample's treatment or condition label: live attenuated yellow fever vaccine strain. At each blood-draw timepoint, two biological replicates of bulk PBMCs were collected. PBMCs were isolated from peripheral blood using a standard Ficoll-Paque protocol. TriZol was used to extract RNA from bulk PBMCs, CD4 and CD8 fractions, and dextramer-positive and dextramer-negative fractions. The data were produced on an Illumina NovaSeq 6000. TCR cDNA was synthesized by 5'RACE template switching, which introduced a universal primer site and unique molecular identifiers. Priming for cDNA synthesis came from both the TCR alpha and TCR beta constant segments. Two PCR steps were used to amplify libraries, with sample barcodes and sequencing adapters being added in the second step. Libraries were sequenced on Illumina HiSeq 2500 (2x100 bp) or NovaSeq (2x150 bp). Under the source paper's analysis protocol: Demultiplexing of reads and collapsing into UMI consensus sequences were performed with MIGEC, and V(D)J alignment was carried out with MiXCR. Using edgeR on replicate PBMC samples, clonotypes were called vaccine-responding if FDR was below 0.01 and the log2 fold change was above 5 up to day 15. Each bulk clonotype received a CD4 or CD8 identity based on whether the sequenced CD4 or CD8 repertoire contained that clonotype at higher abundance. TCRdb handled the public reads itself, with Q25 trimming in fastp and clone calling in MiXCR, and kept productive beta chains. Rows with one shared CDR3 protein collapse into an entry with the most common genes and DNA. TCRdb, not the original authors, processed these V and J calls. Across this sample there are 250,000 to 400,000 distinct CDR3 sequences, with around 4.3% seen only once. Of the sample, 15% to 20% is held by the ten largest clones.

Regarding this clonotype: There is no known antigen for this receptor. The record has no base qualities; no much larger clone is one base away.

CDR1 and CDR2 are drawn from the germline V gene: MNHEY, SVGAGI. From its cysteine to its phenylalanine, the CDR3 spans 13 amino acids. Only the CDR3 DNA stays, 39 bases, in frame from base 1. The junction shows trimming of 7 bases on V and 6 bases on J, plus 13 bases between the germline ends. This TCR came from a young man who received the YFV17D yellow fever vaccine. Sequenced material: PBMCs, taken 15 days after the yellow fever booster vaccination. This chain joins TRBV6-5 to TRBJ2-1; matching of 6 bases hints at TRBD1 as the D gene. The encoded CDR3 is CASNRDRTNEQFF. In nucleotides, the sequence is TGTGCCAGCAACCGCGACAGGACCAATGAGCAGTTCTTC.